The table lists the clone carrying this TCR beta chain with a few counts. Its cognate antigen is unknown. The CDR3 is 16 residues long. Looked up from germline, CDR1 is LGHDT and CDR2 is YNNKEL (reference sequence). V was clipped by 3 bases and J by 5 bases, with 19 bases between them. The sample comes from a study of regulatory T cells in long-lasting Graves disease. The authors built TCR beta libraries using iRepertoire HTBI primers and Arm-PCR of CDR3 regions. TCRdb called the multiplex PCR reads again in MiXCR, with one record for every CDR3 protein. The table includes about 470,000 distinct CDR3 sequences, around a fifth detected once. The time point: persistent/refractory GD, antithyroid drugs over 5 years with positive TRAb. The TCR library was made from RNA that had been extracted from PBMCs in TRIzol. General observations from the study: There were preferences for TRBV28, TRBJ1-2 and TRBJ2-5 in persistent disease.

The clonotype originates from a female donor with Graves disease. Sequenced here: peripheral blood mononuclear cells (PBMCs), sampled when the disease was refractory, from a patient treated with antithyroid drugs. The chain uses TRBV3-1 and TRBJ2-5; possibly TRBD1 or TRBD2 for D (6 bases each). CDR3 region: CASSHGNGGAGETQYF. DNA of the CDR3: TGTGCCAGCAGCCATGGCAACGGGGGCGCGGGGGAGACCCAGTACTTC.